What follows is one T cell receptor (beta chain) and its context. Its antigen is unknown. The data belong to a study of early stage breast cancer tumors. Looking at the study overall: Of some 17 invasive breast tumors, about a dozen were hormone receptor-positive, HER2-negative. The ER+/PR+/HER2- tumors included 7 or 8 ductal and four lobular carcinomas. Findings and limits, study-wide: Enriched TCRB sequences shared across patients were mostly commonly generated sequences.

With 3 bases clipped from V and 4 bases from J, the junction kept 4 bases outside the gene matches. Germline V gives CDR1 KGHSH, CDR2 LQKENI. This CDR3 has 14 residues. Each sample had two DNA replicates, roughly 0.5 ug blood or 1.5 ug tissue. TCRdb keeps only in-frame clones here, not all; method: immunoSEQ multiplex PCR. Of 50,000 to 75,000 clones listed, around three quarters were seen once; the top ten hold nearly 3.5%. The chain couples TRBV18 to TRBJ2-5; 8 bases are shared with TRBD2. Sequenced: blood. The TCR was taken from a person under 45 with breast cancer. In nucleotides, the CDR3 is TGTGCCAGCTCACCTAGCGGGACCCCAGAGACCCAGTACTTC. Amino acids: CASSPSGTPETQYF.